This TCR beta chain came from a study of breast tumors, draining lymph nodes, adjacent tissues. The CDR3 is 13 amino acids. Germline V gene data show CDR1 as SGHRS and CDR2 as YFSETQ. This clonotype was recorded at least ten times. No antigen is known for it. The junction departs from germline at one end; a sequencing error may be responsible. A single record per CDR3 protein comes from TCRdb applying MiXCR to the multiplex PCR reads. In the table there are around 140,000 distinct CDR3 sequences, around 20% of which are singletons. The study's findings and limits: Data only fit, rather than demonstrated, lymph node origin of most tumor T cells.

Breast cancer patients provided tissue from their axillary draining lymph nodes. Material for sequencing was axillary lymph node tissue. The genes are TRBV5-1 and TRBJ1-5; 8 bases agree with TRBD1. The sequence derives from a female donor with breast cancer. Some clones in this sample may be carry-over from other donors' samples. CDR3 nucleotide sequence: TGTGCCAGCAGCTTGACAGGGGATCAGCCCCAGCATTTT. This codes for CASSLTGDQPQHF.